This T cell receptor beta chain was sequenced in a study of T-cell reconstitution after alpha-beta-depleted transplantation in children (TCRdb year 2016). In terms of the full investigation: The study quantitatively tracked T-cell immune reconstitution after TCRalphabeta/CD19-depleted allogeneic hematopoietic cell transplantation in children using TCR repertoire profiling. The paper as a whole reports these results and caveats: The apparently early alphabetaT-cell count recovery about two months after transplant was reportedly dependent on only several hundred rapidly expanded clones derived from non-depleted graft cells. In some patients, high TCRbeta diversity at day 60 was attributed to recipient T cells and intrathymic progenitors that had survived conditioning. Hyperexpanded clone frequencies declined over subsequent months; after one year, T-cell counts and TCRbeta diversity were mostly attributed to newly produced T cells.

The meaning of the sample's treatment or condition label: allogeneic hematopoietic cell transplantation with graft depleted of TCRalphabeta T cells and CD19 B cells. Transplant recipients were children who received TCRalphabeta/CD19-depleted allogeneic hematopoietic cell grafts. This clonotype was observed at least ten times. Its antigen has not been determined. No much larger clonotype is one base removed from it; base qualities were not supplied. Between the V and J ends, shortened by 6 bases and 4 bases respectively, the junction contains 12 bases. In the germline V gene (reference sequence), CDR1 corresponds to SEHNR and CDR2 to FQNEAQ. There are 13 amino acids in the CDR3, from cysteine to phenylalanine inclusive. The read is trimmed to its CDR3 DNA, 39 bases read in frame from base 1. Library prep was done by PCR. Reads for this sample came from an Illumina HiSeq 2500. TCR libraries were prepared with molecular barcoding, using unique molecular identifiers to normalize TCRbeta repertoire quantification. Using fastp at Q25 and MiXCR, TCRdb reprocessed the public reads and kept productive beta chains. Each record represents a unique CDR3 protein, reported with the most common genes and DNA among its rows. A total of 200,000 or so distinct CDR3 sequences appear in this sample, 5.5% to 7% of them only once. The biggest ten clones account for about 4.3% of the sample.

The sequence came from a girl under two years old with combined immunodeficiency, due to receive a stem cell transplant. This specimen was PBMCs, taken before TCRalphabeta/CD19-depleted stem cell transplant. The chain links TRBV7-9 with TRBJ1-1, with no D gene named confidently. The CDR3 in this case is CASRWGDGTEAFF. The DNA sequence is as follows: TGTGCCAGCAGATGGGGAGACGGCACTGAAGCTTTCTTT.